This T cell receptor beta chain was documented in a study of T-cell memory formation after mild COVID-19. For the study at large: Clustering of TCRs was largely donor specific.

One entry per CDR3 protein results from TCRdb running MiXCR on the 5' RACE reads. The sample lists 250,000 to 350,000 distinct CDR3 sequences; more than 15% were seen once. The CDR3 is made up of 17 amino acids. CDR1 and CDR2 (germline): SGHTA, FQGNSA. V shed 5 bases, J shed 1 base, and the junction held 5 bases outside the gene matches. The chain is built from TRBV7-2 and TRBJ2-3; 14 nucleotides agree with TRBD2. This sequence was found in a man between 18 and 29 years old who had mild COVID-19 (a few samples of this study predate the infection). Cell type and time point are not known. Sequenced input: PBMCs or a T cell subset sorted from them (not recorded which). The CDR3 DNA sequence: TGTGCCAGCAGCCCGGTGGGACTAGCGGGGGGCACAGATACGCAGTATTTT. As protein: CASSPVGLAGGTDTQYF.